This T cell receptor (delta chain) was profiled in a study of gamma-delta T cells after stem cell transplantation. TCRdb made new clone calls on the RT-PCR reads using CATT. The sample lists over 900 delta-chain clones, about 13% occurring once. This clone was seen a handful of times. Trimming removed 0 bases from V and 3 bases from J; junction bases left unmatched: 12. Germline V gene lookup returns CDR1 GEAIGNYY and CDR2 EKD. CDR3 length: 20 amino acids. Material for sequencing was gamma-delta T cells. This sequence was found in a human donor. It is not recorded whose cells these are; they may come from a transplant donor. This chain joins TRDV2 and TRDJ3, with TRDD3 matching over 8 bases. Here the CDR3 reads CACDTGTGGPLNWDTRQMFF. The CDR3 DNA reads as TGTGCCTGTGACACCGGTACTGGGGGCCCCCTCAACTGGGACACCCGACAGATGTTTTTC.